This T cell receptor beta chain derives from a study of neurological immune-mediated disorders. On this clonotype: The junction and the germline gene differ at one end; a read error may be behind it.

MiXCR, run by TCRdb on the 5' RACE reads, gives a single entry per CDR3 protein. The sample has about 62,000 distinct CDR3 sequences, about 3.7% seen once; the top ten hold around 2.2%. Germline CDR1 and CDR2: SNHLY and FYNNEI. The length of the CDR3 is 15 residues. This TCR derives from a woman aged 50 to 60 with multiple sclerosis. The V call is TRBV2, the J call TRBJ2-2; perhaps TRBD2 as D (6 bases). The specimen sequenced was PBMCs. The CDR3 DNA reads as TGTGCCAACAGTGAAAGGAGGGGTAACAGCGGGGAGCTGTTTTTT. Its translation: CANSERRGNSGELFF.